This TCR beta chain was captured in a study of control samples from healthy donors and cancer patients. TCRdb keeps only in-frame clones here, not all; method: immunoSEQ multiplex PCR. Of 390,000 or so clones in the sample, approximately 90% were seen once. The CDR3 length is 15 residues. Germline CDR1 reads MNHEY; CDR2 reads SVGAGI. V was trimmed by 6 bases and J by 5 bases, leaving 14 bases between them. The specimen was PBMCs. The chain employs TRBV6-5 and TRBJ1-6; D not resolved. The TCR was taken from a man between 35 and 55 years old with head and neck cancer. In nucleotides, the CDR3 is TGTGCCAGCAGAGTTACAAAAAACCATAATTCACCCCTCCACTTT. Translating gives CASRVTKNHNSPLHF.